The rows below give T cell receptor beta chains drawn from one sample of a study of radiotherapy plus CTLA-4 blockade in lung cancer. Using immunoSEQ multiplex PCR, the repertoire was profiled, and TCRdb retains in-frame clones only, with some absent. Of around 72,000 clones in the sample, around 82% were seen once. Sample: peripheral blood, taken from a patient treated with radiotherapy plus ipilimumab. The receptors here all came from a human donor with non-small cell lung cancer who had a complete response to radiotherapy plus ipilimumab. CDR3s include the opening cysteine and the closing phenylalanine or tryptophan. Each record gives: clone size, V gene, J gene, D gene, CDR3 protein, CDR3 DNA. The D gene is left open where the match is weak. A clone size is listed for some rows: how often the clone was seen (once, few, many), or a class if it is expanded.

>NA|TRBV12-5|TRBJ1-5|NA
CASGSQGPRNQPQHF
TGTGCTAGTGGCAGCCAGGGGCCTCGCAATCAGCCCCAGCATTTT
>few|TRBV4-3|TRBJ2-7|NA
CASSQDLGVYEQYF
TGCGCCAGCAGCCAAGATCTAGGGGTCTACGAGCAGTACTTC
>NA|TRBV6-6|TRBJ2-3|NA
CASSRPRGDTDTQYF
TGTGCCAGCAGCCGCCCCCGAGGGGATACAGATACGCAGTATTTT
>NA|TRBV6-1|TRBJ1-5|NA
CASSEGTARVAQHF
TGTGCCAGCAGTGAAGGGACTGCTCGGGTGGCCCAGCATTTT
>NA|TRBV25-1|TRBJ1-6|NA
CASNEGPSGTSPLHF
TGTGCCAGCAACGAAGGACCCTCCGGGACTTCACCCCTCCACTTT
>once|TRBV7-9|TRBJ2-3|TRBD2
CASSLAGGRSTDTQYF
TGTGCCAGCAGCTTAGCGGGCGGGAGGTCCACAGATACGCAGTATTTT
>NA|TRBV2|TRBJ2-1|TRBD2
CASSPTSGGVNEQFF
TGTGCCAGCAGTCCGACTAGCGGGGGTGTAAATGAGCAGTTCTTC
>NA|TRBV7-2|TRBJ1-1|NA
CASSPFLLNTEAFF
TGTGCCAGCAGCCCTTTTCTCCTGAACACTGAAGCTTTCTTT
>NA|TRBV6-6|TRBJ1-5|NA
CASSYSRENQPQHF
TGTGCCAGCAGTTACTCCAGGGAGAATCAGCCCCAGCATTTT
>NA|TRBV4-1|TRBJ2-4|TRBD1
CASSLPRDRGVVQYF
TGCGCCAGCAGCCTCCCCAGGGACAGGGGAGTGGTTCAGTACTTC
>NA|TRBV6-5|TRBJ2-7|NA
CASSYLPQGSYEQYF
TGTGCCAGCAGTTACCTACCCCAGGGTTCCTACGAGCAGTACTTC
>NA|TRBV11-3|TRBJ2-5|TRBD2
CASSLAGGPFNLQYF
TGTGCCAGCAGCTTAGCGGGGGGGCCATTTAACTTACAGTACTTC
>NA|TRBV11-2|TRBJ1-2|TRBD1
CASSLALRDRGYGYTF
TGTGCCAGCAGCTTAGCCCTCCGGGACAGGGGCTATGGCTACACCTTC
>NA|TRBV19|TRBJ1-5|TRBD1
CASRGNRGAYGNQPQHF
TGTGCCAGTAGAGGTAACAGGGGGGCCTATGGCAATCAGCCCCAGCATTTT
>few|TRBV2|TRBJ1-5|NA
CASSEDSALSNQPQHF
TGTGCCAGCAGTGAGGACAGTGCGCTGAGCAATCAGCCCCAGCATTTT
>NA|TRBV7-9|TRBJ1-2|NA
CASSLVQSYGYTF
TGTGCCAGCAGCTTAGTACAGAGCTATGGCTACACCTTC
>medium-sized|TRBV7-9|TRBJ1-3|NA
CATGSASPLGNTIYF
TGTGCCACCGGAAGTGCCAGCCCCCTTGGAAACACCATATATTTT
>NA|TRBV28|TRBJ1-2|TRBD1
CASSLPPGTGNYGYTF
TGTGCCAGCAGCCTACCACCCGGGACAGGCAACTATGGCTACACCTTC
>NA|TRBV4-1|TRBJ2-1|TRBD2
CASSPPSGGGSYNEQFF
TGCGCCAGCAGCCCGCCATCGGGGGGGGGCTCCTACAATGAGCAGTTCTTC
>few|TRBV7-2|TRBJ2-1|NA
CASSPEFLEQFF
TGTGCCAGCAGCCCAGAGTTTCTTGAGCAGTTCTTC
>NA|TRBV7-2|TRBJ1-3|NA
CASSPRTASSGNTIYF
TGTGCCAGCAGCCCGAGGACAGCGAGCTCTGGAAACACCATATATTTT
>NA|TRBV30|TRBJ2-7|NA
CAWSVARSGEQYF
TGTGCCTGGAGTGTAGCCAGGTCGGGCGAGCAGTACTTC
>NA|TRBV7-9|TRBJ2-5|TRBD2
CASTPRSSGGGIQETQYF
TGTGCCAGCACCCCTAGGAGTAGCGGGGGGGGAATCCAAGAGACCCAGTACTTC
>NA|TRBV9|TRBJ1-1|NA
CASSADRLYTEAFF
TGTGCCAGCAGCGCTGACAGGTTATACACTGAAGCTTTCTTT
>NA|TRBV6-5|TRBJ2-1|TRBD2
CASSAGTRGHNEQFF
TGTGCCAGCAGTGCGGGGACTAGGGGCCACAATGAGCAGTTCTTC
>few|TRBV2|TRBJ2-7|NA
CASSDAEGSLYYEQYF
TGTGCCAGCAGTGATGCGGAGGGATCTTTATACTACGAGCAGTACTTC
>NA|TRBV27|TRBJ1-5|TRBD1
CASSPGQGWSQPQHF
TGTGCCAGCAGTCCCGGACAGGGTTGGAGTCAGCCCCAGCATTTT
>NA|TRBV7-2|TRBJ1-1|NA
CASSPDGGTTEAFF
TGTGCCAGCAGCCCTGATGGGGGTACCACTGAAGCTTTCTTT
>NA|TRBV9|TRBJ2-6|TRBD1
CASTQGQGAPGANVLTF
TGTGCCAGCACCCAAGGACAGGGGGCGCCTGGGGCCAACGTCCTGACTTTC
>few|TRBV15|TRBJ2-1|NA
CATSRGGTGYEQFF
TGTGCCACCAGCAGAGGGGGGACGGGCTATGAGCAGTTCTTC
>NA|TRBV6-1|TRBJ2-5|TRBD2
CASSEPGGGNEETQYF
TGTGCCAGCAGTGAACCCGGGGGGGGGAACGAAGAGACCCAGTACTTC
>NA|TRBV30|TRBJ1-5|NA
CAWRGGQRGQPQHF
TGTGCCTGGAGGGGGGGGCAACGAGGGCAGCCCCAGCATTTT
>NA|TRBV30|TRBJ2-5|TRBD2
CAWSVPGGETQYF
TGTGCCTGGAGTGTACCGGGAGGAGAGACCCAGTACTTC
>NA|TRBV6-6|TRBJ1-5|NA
CASSYRVGREPQHF
TGTGCCAGCAGTTACAGGGTCGGTCGGGAGCCCCAGCATTTT
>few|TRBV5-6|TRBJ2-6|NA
CASSARPGSGANVLTF
TGTGCCAGCAGCGCCAGGCCGGGTTCTGGGGCCAACGTCCTGACTTTC
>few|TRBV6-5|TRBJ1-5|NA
CASSLQGANQPQHF
TGTGCCAGCAGTTTACAGGGAGCCAATCAGCCCCAGCATTTT
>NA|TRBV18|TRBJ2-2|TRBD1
CASSPAGQGNTGELFF
TGTGCCAGCTCACCGGCGGGACAGGGTAACACCGGGGAGCTGTTTTTT
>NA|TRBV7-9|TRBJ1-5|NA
CASSLDDQPQHF
TGTGCCAGCAGCTTAGATGACCAGCCCCAGCATTTT
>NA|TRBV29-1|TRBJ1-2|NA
CSVEDGGVTYYSNYGYTF
TGCAGCGTTGAAGATGGGGGGGTAACTTACTATTCTAACTATGGCTACACCTTC
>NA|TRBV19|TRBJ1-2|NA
CASSKDYGYTF
TGTGCCAGTAGTAAAGACTATGGCTACACCTTC
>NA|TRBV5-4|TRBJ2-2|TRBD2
CASSSSSGGWPGELFF
TGTGCCAGCAGCAGCTCTAGCGGGGGGTGGCCCGGGGAGCTGTTTTTT
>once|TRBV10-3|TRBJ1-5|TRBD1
CAIKGQGIAQPQHF
TGTGCCATCAAAGGACAGGGGATAGCTCAGCCCCAGCATTTT
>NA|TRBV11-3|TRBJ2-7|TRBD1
CASNRGTTYEQYF
TGTGCCAGCAACAGGGGGACAACCTACGAGCAGTACTTC
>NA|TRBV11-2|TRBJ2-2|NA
CASSPGTNTGELFF
TGTGCCAGCAGTCCGGGTACAAACACCGGGGAGCTGTTTTTT
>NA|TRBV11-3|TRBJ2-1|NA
CASSGLRHNEQFF
TGTGCCAGCTCCGGCCTCCGACACAATGAGCAGTTCTTC
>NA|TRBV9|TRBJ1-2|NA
CASSVDQGANYGYTF
TGTGCCAGCAGCGTAGACCAGGGAGCTAACTATGGCTACACCTTC